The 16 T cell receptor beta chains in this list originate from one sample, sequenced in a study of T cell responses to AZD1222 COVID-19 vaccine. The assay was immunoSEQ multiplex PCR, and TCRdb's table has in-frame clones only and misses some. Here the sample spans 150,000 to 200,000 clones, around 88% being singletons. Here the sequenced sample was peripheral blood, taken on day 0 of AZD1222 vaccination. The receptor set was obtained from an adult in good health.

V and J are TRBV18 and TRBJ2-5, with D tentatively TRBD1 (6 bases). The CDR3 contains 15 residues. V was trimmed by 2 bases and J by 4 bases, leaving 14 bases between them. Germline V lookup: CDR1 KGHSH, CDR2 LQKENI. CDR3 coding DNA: TGTGCCAGCTCACCAGAAAATCAGGGGACAGAGACCCAGTACTTC. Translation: CASSPENQGTETQYF.

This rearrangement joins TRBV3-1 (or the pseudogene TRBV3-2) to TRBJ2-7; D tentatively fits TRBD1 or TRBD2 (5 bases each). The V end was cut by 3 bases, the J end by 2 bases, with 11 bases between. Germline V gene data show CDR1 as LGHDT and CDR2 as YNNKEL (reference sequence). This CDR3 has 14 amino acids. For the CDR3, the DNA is TGTGCCAGCAGCCAGGTAGGGGAGACCTACGAGCAGTACTTC. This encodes CASSQVGETYEQYF.

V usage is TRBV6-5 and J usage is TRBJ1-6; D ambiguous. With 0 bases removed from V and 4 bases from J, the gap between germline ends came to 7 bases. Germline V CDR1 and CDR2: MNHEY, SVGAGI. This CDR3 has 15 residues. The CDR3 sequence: CASSYSRDYNSPLHF. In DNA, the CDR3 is TGTGCCAGCAGTTACTCGAGGGATTATAATTCACCCCTCCACTTT.

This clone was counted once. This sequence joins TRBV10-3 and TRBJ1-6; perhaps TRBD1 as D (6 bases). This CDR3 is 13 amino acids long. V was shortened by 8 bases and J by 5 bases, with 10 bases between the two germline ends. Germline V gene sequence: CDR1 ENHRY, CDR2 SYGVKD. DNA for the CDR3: TGTGCCATCGCCCGGGACAATAATTCACCCCTCCACTTT. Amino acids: CAIARDNNSPLHF.

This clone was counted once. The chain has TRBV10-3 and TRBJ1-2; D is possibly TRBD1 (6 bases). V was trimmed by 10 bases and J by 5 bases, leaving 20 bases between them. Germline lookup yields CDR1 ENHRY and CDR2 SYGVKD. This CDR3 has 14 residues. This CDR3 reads CATKDSIDLYGYTF. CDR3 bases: TGTGCCACCAAGGACAGTATTGATCTATATGGCTACACCTTC.

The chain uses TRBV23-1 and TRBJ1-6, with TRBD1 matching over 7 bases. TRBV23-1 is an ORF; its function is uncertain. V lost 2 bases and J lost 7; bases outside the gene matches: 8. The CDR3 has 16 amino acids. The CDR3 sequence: CASSQPDRRRNSPLHF. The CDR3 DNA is TGCGCCAGCAGTCAACCGGACAGGCGGAGAAATTCACCCCTCCACTTT.

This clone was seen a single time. CDR3 in DNA: TGTGCCAGCAGTTCTGGGACAAGGAATGAAAAACTGTTTTTT. It is translated as CASSSGTRNEKLFF. The chain couples TRBV6-5 to TRBJ1-4; D perhaps matches TRBD1 (6 bases). This CDR3 comprises 14 residues. Germline assignment: CDR1 MNHEY and CDR2 SVGAGI. V lost 4 bases, J lost 5 bases, and 11 bases lay in between.

The CDR3 reads CASSSRQDPYEQYF. CDR3 sequence (DNA): TGCGCCAGCAGCTCACGACAGGATCCCTACGAGCAGTACTTC. The chain employs TRBV5-1 and TRBJ2-7; D is possibly TRBD1 (6 bases). V was shortened by 3 bases and J by 2 bases, with 12 bases between the two germline ends. The CDR3 is 14 amino acids. Germline loops: CDR1 SGHRS, CDR2 YFSETQ.

CDR3 bases: TGTGCCAGCAGTGAAAATTATAATAGGGTGTGGTATGGCTACACCTTC. Translated, it gives CASSENYNRVWYGYTF. The chain links TRBV6-1 to TRBJ1-2, with D hard to call. V gave up 2 bases and J gave up 5 bases, with 18 bases separating them. Germline assignment: CDR1 MNHNS and CDR2 SASEGT. CDR3 length equals 16 residues.

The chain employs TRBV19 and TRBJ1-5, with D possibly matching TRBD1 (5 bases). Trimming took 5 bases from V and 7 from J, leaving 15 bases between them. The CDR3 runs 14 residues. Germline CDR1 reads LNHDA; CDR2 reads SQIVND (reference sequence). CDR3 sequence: CASSPQGAGQPQHF. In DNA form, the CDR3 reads TGTGCCAGTAGTCCCCAAGGGGCTGGACAGCCCCAGCATTTT.

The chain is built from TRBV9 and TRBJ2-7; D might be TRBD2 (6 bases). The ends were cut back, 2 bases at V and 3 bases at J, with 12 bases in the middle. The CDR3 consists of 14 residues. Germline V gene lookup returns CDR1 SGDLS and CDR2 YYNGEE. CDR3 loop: CASSVGAEGYEQYF. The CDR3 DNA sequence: TGTGCCAGCAGCGTCGGCGCGGAGGGCTACGAGCAGTACTTC.

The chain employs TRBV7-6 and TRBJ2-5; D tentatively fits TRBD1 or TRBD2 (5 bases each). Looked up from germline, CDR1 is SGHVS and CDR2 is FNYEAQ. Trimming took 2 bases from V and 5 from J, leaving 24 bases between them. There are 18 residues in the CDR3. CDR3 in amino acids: CASSLNPPGRSARETQYF. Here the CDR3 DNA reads TGTGCCAGCAGCTTAAACCCACCGGGACGCTCGGCGCGGGAGACCCAGTACTTC.

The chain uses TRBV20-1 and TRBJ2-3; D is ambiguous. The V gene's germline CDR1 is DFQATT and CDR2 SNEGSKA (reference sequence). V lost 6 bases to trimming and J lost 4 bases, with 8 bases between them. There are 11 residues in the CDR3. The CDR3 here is CSATFSDTQYF. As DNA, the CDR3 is TGCAGTGCAACATTCTCAGATACGCAGTATTTT.

The CDR3 protein is CASSDRGSYEQYF. In DNA form, the CDR3 reads TGTGCCAGTAGTGACAGGGGCTCCTACGAGCAGTACTTC. This chain joins TRBV19 and TRBJ2-7, with TRBD1 matching 8 bases. Germline assignment: CDR1 LNHDA and CDR2 SQIVND (reference sequence). V lost 5 bases to trimming and J lost 0 bases; unmatched junction nucleotides: 0. The CDR3 length is 13 residues.

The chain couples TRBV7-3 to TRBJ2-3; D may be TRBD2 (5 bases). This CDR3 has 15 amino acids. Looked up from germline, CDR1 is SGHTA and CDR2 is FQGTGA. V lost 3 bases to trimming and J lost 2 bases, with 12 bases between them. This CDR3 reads CASSFRGLATDTQYF. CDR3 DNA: TGTGCCAGCAGCTTTCGTGGACTTGCCACAGATACGCAGTATTTT.

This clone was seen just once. This chain's CDR3 is CASSLSPPGQSAAGELFF. The CDR3 DNA sequence: TGTGCCAGCAGTTTAAGTCCCCCCGGACAGTCCGCCGCCGGGGAGCTGTTTTTT. The chain couples TRBV27 to TRBJ2-2, with D possibly TRBD1 on 6 matching bases. Trimming took 2 bases from V and 6 from J, leaving 22 bases between them. Germline V CDR1 and CDR2: MNHEY, SMNVEV (reference sequence). The CDR3 has 18 amino acids.